A single T cell receptor (beta chain) is shown here with its context. This sequence may be a read error, since a much larger clone differs from it by one base. To make TCR beta libraries, researchers used iRepertoire HTBI primers and Arm-PCR of CDR3 regions. In the original processing: Sequenced samples collectively carried 62 TRBV and some 15 TRBJ segments. TCRdb passed the multiplex PCR reads through MiXCR, listing each CDR3 protein once. The V and J calls were determined by TCRdb, not by the authors. The sample has 450,000 or so distinct CDR3 sequences; less than 25% are singletons. Time point denoted: persistent/refractory GD, antithyroid drugs over 5 years with positive TRAb. With RNA extracted from PBMCs as input, the TCR library was made. This record belongs to a study of regulatory T cells in long-lasting Graves disease. J gave up 5 bases and V 3 bases, and 8 bases lay outside the gene matches. The V gene's germline CDR1 is KGHSH and CDR2 LQKENI. The CDR3 runs 15 residues.

V gene TRBV18 combines with J gene TRBJ1-2, with TRBD1 matching 8 bases. The sequences come from peripheral blood mononuclear cells (PBMCs), collected when the disease was refractory, from a patient treated with antithyroid drugs. The TCR comes from a female donor with Graves disease. The CDR3 nucleotides are TGTGCCAGCTCACCGCTCGACAGGGGAGGGTATGGCTACACCTTC. It is translated as CASSPLDRGGYGYTF.